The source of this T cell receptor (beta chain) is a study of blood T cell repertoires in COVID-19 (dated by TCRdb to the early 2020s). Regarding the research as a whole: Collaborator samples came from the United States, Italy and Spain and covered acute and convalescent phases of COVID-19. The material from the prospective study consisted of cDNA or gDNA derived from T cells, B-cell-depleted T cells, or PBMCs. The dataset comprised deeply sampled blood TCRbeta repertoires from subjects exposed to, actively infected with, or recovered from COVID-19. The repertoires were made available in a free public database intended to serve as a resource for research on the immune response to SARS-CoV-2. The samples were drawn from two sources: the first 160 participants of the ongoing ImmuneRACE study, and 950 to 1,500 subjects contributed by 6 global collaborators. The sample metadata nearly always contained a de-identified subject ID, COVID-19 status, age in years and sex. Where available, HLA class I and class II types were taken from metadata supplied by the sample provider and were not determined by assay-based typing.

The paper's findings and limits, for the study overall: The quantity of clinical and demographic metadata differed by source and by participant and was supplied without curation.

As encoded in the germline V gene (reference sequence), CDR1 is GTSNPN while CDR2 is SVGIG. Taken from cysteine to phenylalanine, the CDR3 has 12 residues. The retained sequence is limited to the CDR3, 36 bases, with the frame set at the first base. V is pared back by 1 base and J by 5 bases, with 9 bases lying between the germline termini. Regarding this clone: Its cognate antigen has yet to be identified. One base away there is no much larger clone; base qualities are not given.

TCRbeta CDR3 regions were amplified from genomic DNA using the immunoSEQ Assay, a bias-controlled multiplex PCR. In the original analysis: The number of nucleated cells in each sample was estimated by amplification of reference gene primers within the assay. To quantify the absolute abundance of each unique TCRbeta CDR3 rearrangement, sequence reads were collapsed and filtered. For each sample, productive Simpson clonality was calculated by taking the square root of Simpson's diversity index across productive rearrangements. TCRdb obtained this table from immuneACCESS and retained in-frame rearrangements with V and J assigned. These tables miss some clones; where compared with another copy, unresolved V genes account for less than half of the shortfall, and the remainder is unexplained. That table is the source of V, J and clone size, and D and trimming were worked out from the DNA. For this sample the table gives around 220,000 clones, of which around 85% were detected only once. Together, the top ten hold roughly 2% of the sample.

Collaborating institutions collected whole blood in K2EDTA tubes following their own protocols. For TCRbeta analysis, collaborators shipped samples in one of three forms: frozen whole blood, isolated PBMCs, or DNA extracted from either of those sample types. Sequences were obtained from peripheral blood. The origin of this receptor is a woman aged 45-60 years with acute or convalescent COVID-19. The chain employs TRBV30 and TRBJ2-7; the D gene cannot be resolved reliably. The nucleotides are TGTGCCTGGAGTGCCCCTAGACACGAGCAGTACTTC. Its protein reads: CAWSAPRHEQYF.